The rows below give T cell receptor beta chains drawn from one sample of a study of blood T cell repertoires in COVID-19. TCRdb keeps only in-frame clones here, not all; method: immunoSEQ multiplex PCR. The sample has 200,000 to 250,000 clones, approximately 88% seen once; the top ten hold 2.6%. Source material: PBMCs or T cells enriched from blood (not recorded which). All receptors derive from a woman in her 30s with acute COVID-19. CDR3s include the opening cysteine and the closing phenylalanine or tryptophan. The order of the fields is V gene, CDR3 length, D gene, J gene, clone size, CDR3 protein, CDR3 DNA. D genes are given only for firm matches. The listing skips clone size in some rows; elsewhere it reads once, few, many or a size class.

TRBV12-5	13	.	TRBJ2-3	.	CASGLTYTDTQYF	TGTGCTAGTGGTTTGACCTATACAGATACGCAGTATTTT
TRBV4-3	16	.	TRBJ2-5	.	CASSQDRIKAGETQYF	TGCGCCAGCAGCCAAGATCGTATTAAGGCGGGTGAGACCCAGTACTTC
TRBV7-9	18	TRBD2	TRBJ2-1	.	CASSPSGTSGGPSNEQFF	TGTGCCAGCAGCCCGTCCGGGACTAGCGGGGGGCCGAGCAATGAGCAGTTCTTC
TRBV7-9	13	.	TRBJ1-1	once	CASSFGGGTEAFF	TGTGCCAGCAGCTTTGGGGGAGGCACTGAAGCTTTCTTT
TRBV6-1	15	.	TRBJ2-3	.	CASKKGDYGTDTQYF	TGTGCCAGCAAAAAGGGGGACTATGGCACAGATACGCAGTATTTT
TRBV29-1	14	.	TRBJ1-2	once	CSVDSSRRSGGYTF	TGCAGCGTTGATTCTAGCAGGCGGTCTGGGGGCTACACCTTC
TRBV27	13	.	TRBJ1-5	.	CASSLYREEPQHF	TGTGCCAGCAGTTTATACAGGGAAGAGCCCCAGCATTTT
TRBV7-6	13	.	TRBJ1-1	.	CASSPAGRSEAFF	TGTGCCAGCAGCCCCGCGGGACGGTCTGAAGCTTTCTTT
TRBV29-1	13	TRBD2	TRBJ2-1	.	CSARTSGYNEQFF	TGCAGCGCTCGGACTAGCGGGTACAATGAGCAGTTCTTC
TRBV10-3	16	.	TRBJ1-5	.	CAISESWQVSNQPQHF	TGTGCCATCAGTGAGTCATGGCAGGTTAGCAATCAGCCCCAGCATTTT
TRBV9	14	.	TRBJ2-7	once	CASSPPGRSYEQYF	TGTGCCAGCAGCCCCCCGGGGAGGAGCTACGAGCAGTACTTC
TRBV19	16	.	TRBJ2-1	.	CASSIAGQGSYNEQFF	TGTGCCAGTAGTATAGCCGGGCAGGGCTCCTACAATGAGCAGTTCTTC
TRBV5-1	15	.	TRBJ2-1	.	CASSLNQRAPNEQFF	TGCGCCAGCAGCTTGAATCAGAGGGCGCCGAATGAGCAGTTCTTC
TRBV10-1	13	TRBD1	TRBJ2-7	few	CASKGGDLDEQYF	TGCGCCAGCAAAGGGGGCGATTTGGACGAGCAGTACTTC
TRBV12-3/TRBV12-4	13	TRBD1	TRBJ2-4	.	CASSLGQKNIQYF	TGTGCCAGCAGTTTGGGACAGAAAAACATTCAGTACTTC
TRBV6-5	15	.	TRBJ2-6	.	CASTGASSGANVLTF	TGTGCCAGCACAGGGGCTTCCTCTGGGGCCAACGTCCTGACTTTC
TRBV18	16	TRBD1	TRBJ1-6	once	CASSPPAGGGNSPLHF	TGTGCCAGCTCACCCCCCGCAGGGGGCGGCAATTCACCCCTCCACTTT
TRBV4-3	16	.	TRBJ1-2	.	CASSQDSGRVTYGYTF	TGCGCCAGCAGCCAAGATAGTGGCAGGGTTACCTATGGCTACACCTTC
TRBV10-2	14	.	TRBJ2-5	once	CASSGSGLRGTQYF	TGCGCCAGCAGTGGGAGTGGTCTCCGGGGGACCCAGTACTTC
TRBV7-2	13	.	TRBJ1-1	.	CASSRLTGLEAFF	TGTGCCAGCAGCCGCCTTACAGGGTTGGAAGCTTTCTTT
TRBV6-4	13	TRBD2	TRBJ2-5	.	CASSEAGGETQYF	TGTGCCAGCAGTGAAGCGGGGGGAGAGACCCAGTACTTC
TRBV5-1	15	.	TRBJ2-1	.	CASSLDSSLYNEQFF	TGCGCCAGCAGCTTGGACAGTTCCCTTTACAATGAGCAGTTCTTC
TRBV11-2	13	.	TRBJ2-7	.	CASSFFRGNEQYF	TGTGCCAGCAGCTTTTTTCGGGGGAACGAGCAGTACTTC
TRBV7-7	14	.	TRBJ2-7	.	CASSGQGSAYEQYF	TGTGCTAGCAGCGGGCAGGGATCCGCCTACGAGCAGTACTTC
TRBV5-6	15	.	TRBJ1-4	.	CASSLAGQGDEKLFF	TGTGCCAGCAGCTTGGCCGGGCAGGGCGATGAAAAACTGTTTTTT
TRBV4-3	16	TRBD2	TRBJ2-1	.	CASSQGRLAGDNEQFF	TGCGCCAGCAGCCAAGGCAGACTAGCGGGGGACAATGAGCAGTTCTTC
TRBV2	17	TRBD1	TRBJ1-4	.	CASSRTGGIGTNEKLFF	TGTGCCAGCAGTAGGACAGGGGGCATTGGGACTAATGAAAAACTGTTTTTT
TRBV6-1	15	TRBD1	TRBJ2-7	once	CASSETGAVGLQQYF	TGTGCCAGCAGTGAAACAGGGGCGGTTGGCCTCCAGCAGTACTTC
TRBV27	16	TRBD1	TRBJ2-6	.	CASSIGTAYGANVLTF	TGTGCCAGCAGCATCGGGACAGCCTATGGGGCCAACGTCCTGACTTTC
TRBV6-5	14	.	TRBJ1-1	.	CASRRGVGDTEAFF	TGTGCCAGCAGGCGGGGCGTTGGGGACACTGAAGCTTTCTTT
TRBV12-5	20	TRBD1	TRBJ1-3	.	CASGLVLREGARFTGNTIYF	TGTGCTAGTGGTTTGGTCCTTCGAGAGGGGGCGAGATTTACTGGAAACACCATATATTTT
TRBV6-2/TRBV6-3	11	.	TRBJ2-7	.	CASSQQSQQYF	TGTGCCAGCAGTCAACAGTCTCAGCAGTACTTC
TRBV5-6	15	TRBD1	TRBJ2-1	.	CASSVTGGAPDEQFF	TGTGCCAGCAGCGTGACAGGGGGGGCTCCCGATGAGCAGTTCTTC
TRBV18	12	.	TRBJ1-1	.	CASSLRTGEAFF	TGTGCCAGCTCACTGAGGACGGGGGAAGCTTTCTTT
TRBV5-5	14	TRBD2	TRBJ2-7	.	CASSSEGGWYEQYF	TGTGCCAGCAGCTCCGAGGGAGGGTGGTACGAGCAGTACTTC